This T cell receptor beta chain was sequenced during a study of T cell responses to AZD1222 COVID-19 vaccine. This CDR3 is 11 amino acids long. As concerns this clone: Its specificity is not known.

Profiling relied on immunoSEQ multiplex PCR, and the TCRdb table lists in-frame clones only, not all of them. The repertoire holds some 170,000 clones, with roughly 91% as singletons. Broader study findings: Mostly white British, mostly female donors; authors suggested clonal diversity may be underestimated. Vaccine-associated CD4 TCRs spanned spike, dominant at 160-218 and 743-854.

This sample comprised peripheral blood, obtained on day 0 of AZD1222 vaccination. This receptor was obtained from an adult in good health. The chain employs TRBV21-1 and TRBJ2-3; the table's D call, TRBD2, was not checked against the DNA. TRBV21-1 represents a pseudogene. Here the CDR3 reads CASSLDITQYF. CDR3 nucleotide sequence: TGTGCCAGCAGTCTAGATATTACGCAGTATTTT.